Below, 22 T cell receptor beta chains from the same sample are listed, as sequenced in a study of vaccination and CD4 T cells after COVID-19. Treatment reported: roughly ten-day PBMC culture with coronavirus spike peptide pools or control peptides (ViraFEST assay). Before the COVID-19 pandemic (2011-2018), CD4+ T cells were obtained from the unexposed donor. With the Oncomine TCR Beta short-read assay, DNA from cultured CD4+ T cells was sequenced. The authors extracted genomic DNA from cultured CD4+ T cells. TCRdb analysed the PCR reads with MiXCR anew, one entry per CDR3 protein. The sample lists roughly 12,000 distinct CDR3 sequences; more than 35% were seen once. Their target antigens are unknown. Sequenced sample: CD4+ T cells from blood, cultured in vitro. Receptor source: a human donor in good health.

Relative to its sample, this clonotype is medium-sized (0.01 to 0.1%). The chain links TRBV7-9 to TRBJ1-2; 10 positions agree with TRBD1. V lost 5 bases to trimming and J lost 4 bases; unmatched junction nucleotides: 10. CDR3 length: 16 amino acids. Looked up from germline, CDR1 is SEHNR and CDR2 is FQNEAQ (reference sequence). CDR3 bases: TGTGCCAGCAGCACGGGACAGGGGTTGTTCTCCTATGGCTACACCTTC. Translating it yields CASSTGQGLFSYGYTF.

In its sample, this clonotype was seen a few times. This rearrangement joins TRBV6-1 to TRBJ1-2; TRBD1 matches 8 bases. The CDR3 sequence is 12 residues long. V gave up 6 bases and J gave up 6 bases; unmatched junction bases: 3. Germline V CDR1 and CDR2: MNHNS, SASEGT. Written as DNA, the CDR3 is TGTGCCAGCAGCAGGGGGCACAATGGCTACACCTTC. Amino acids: CASSRGHNGYTF.

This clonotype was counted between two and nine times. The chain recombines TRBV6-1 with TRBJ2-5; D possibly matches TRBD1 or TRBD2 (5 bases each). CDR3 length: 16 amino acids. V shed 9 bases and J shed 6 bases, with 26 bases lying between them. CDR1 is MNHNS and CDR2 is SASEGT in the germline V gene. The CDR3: CASKAPGAPWGKTQYF. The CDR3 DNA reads TGTGCCAGTAAGGCCCCCGGGGCCCCGTGGGGGAAGACCCAGTACTTC.

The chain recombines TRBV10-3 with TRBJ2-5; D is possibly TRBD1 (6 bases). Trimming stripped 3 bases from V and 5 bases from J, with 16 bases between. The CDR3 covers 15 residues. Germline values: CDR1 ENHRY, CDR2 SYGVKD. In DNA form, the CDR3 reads TGTGCCATCAGTGATATTGGGGGCTTGGGGGAGACCCAGTACTTC. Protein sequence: CAISDIGGLGETQYF.

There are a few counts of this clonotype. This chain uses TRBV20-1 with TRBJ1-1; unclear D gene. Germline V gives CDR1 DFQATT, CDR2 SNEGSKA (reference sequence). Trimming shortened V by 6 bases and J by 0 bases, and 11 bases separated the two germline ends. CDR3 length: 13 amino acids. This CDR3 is CSAAGQMNTEAFF. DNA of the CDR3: TGCAGTGCCGCGGGCCAGATGAACACTGAAGCTTTCTTT.

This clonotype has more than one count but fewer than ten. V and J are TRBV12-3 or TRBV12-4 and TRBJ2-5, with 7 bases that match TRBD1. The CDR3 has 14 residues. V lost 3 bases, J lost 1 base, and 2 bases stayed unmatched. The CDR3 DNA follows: TGTGCCAGCAGTTTCTACAGGGGCCAAGAGACCCAGTACTTC. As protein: CASSFYRGQETQYF.

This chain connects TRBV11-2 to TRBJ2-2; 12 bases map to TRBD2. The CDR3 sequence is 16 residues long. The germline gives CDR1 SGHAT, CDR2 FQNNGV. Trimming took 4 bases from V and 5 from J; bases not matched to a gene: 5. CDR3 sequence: CASSYGLAGNTGELFF. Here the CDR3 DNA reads TGTGCCAGCAGCTACGGACTAGCGGGAAATACCGGGGAGCTGTTTTTT.

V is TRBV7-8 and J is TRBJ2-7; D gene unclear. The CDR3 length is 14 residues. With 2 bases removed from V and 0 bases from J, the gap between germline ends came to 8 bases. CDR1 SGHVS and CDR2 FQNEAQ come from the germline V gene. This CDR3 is CASSLSSNSYEQYF. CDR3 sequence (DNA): TGTGCCAGCAGCTTATCCAGCAACTCCTACGAGCAGTACTTC.

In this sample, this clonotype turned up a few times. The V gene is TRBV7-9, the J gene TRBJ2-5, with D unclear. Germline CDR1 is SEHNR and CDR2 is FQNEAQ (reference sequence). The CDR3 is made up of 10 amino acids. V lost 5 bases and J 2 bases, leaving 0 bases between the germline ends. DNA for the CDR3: TGTGCCAGCAGCCAAGAGACCCAGTACTTC. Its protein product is CASSQETQYF.

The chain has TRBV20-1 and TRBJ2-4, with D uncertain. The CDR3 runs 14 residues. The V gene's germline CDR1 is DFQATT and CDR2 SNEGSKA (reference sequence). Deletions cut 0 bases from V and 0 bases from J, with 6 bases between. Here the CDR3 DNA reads TGCAGTGCTAGAGATCCAGTAGCCAAAAACATTCAGTACTTC. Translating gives CSARDPVAKNIQYF.

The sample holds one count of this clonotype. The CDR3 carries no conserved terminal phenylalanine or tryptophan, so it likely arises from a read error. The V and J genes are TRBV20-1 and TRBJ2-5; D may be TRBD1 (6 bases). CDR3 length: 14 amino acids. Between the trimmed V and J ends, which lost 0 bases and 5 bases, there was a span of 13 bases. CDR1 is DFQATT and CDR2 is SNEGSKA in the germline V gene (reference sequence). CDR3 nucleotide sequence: TGCAGTGCTAGAGATCCGCAGGGGAAGGAGACCCAGTACTAC. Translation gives CSARDPQGKETQYY.

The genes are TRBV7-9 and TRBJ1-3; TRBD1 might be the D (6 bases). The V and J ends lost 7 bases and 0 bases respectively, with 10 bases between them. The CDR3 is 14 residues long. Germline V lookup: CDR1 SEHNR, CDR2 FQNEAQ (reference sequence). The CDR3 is CASTKGGSGNTIYF. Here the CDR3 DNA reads TGTGCCAGCACCAAGGGGGGCTCTGGAAACACCATATATTTT.

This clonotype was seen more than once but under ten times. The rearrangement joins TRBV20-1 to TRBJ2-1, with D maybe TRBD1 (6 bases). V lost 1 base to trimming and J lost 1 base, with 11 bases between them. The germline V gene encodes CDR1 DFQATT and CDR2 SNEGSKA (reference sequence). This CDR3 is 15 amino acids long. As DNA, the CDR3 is TGCAGTGCTAGAGGATTGGGGGCGTCCTACAATGAGCAGTTCTTC. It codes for CSARGLGASYNEQFF.

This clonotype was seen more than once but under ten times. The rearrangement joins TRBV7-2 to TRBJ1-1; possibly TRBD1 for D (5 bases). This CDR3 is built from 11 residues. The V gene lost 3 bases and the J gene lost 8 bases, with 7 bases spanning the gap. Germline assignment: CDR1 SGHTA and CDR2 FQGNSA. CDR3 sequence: CASSLGGEAFF. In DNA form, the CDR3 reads TGTGCCAGCAGCTTGGGGGGGGAAGCTTTCTTT.

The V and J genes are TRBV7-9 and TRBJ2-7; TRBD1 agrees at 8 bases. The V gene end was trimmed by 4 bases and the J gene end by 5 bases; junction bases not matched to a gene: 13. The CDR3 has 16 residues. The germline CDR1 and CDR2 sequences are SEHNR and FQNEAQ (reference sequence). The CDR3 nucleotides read TGTGCCAGCAGCTCATTTTGGACAGGGACCGGTAACGAGCAGTACTTC. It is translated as CASSSFWTGTGNEQYF.

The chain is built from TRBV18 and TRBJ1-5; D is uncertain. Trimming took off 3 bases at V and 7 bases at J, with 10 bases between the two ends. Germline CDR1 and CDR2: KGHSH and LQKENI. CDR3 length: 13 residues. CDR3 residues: CASSPSSQQPQHF. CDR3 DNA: TGTGCCAGCTCACCTTCGTCCCAGCAGCCCCAGCATTTT.

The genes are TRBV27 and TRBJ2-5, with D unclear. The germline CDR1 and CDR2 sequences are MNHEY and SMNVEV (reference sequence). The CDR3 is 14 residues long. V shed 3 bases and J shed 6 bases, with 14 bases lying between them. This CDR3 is CASSFLATAKTQYF. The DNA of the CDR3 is TGTGCCAGCAGTTTCCTGGCCACGGCGAAGACCCAGTACTTC.

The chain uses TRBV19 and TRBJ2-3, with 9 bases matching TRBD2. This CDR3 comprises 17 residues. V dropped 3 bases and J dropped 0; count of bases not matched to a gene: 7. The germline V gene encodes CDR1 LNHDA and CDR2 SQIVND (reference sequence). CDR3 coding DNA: TGTGCCAGTAGTATTACCGGACTAGCGACTAGCACAGATACGCAGTATTTT. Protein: CASSITGLATSTDTQYF.

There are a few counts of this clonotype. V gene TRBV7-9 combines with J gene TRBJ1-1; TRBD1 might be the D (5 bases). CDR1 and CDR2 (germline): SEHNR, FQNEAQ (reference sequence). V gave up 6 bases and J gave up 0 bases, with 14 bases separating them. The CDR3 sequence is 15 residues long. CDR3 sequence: CASRDRRGMNTEAFF. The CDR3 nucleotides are TGTGCCAGCAGGGATCGGAGGGGAATGAACACTGAAGCTTTCTTT. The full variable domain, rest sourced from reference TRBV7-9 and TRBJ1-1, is DTGVSQNPRHKITKRGQNVTFRCDPISEHNRLYWYRQTLGQGPEFLTYFQNEAQLEKSRLLSDRFSAERPKGSFSTLEIQRTEQGDSAMYLCASRDRRGMNTEAFFGQGTRLTVV.

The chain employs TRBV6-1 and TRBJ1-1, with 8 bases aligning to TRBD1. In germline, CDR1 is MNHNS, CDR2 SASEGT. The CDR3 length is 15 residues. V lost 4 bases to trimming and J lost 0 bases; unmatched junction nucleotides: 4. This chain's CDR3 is CASSGQGSLNTEAFF. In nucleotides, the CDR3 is TGTGCCAGCAGTGGACAGGGGAGCTTGAACACTGAAGCTTTCTTT.

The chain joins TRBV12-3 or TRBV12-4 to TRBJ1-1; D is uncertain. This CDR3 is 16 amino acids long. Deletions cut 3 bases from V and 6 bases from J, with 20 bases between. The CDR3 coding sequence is TGTGCCAGCAGTTTCGGGTTCCGGGAGCCCTCCCCTGAAGCTTTCTTT. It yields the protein CASSFGFREPSPEAFF.

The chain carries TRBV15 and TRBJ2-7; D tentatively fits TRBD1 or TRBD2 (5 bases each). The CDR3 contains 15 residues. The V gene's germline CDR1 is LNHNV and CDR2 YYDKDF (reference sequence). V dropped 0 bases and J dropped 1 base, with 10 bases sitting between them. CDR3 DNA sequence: TGTGCCACCAGCAGAGAGTTGGGGGAATCCTACGAGCAGTACTTC. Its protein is CATSRELGESYEQYF.